What follows describes a single TCR beta chain. It has no known antigen specificity. Per-base qualities were not stored, and no clone one base away is much larger. The data are from a study of blood T cell repertoires in COVID-19 (dated by TCRdb to 2020 to 2021). Broadly, across the study: Samples from collaborators originated in the United States, Italy and Spain and spanned both the acute and convalescent phases of COVID-19. The material from the prospective study consisted of cDNA or gDNA derived from T cells, B-cell-depleted T cells, or PBMCs. Deeply sampled blood TCRbeta repertoires from subjects exposed to, actively infected with, or recovered from COVID-19 were included in the dataset. The repertoires were released in a freely available public database meant as a resource for research on the immune response to SARS-CoV-2. Samples came from the ongoing ImmuneRACE study (first 160 participants) plus 1,254 subjects from 6 global collaborators. Sample metadata almost always included a de-identified subject ID, COVID-19 status, age in years and sex. HLA class I and class II types, where available, came from metadata supplied by the sample provider rather than from assay-based typing. The study at large found these results: Clinical and demographic metadata were provided uncurated, with the amount varying by source and participant.

The collaborating institutions used their own protocols to collect whole blood in K2EDTA tubes. Collaborator samples were shipped for TCRbeta analysis as frozen whole blood, isolated PBMCs, or DNA extracted from either sample type. Taken from the germline V gene (reference sequence), the CDR1 and CDR2 loops are GTSNPN and SVGIG. The CDR3 measures 14 amino acids from cysteine to phenylalanine. Only the CDR3 DNA stays, 42 bases, in frame from base 1. Deletion took 0 bases off V and 6 bases off J, with a span of 14 bases between the germline ends. The immunoSEQ Assay, a bias-controlled multiplex PCR, was used to amplify TCRbeta CDR3 regions from genomic DNA. The paper's data handling went like this. Within the assay, amplification of reference gene primers was used to estimate how many nucleated cells each sample contained. Sequence reads were collapsed and filtered to measure the absolute abundance of every unique TCRbeta CDR3 rearrangement. For each sample, productive Simpson clonality was calculated as the square root of Simpson's diversity index over productive rearrangements. Not all clones reach the TCRdb copy of this immuneACCESS table, which keeps in-frame sequences only. Checked studies attribute under half of the gap to unresolved V genes and leave the rest unexplained. Clonal size and the V and J genes are those of that table, whereas D and trimming came from the DNA. The sample yields 200,000 to 250,000 clones; just under 85% were counted once. The ten largest account for around 7.3% of the sample.

This clonotype was obtained from a woman in her forties or fifties with active or convalescent COVID-19. In this chain, TRBV30 is recombined with TRBJ2-5; TRBD2 is a possible D gene, resting on 5 matching bases. Input material: peripheral blood. At the DNA level, the sequence is TGTGCCTGGAGTGTAAGCTTAGCGCGCAAGACCCAGTACTTC. Protein translation: CAWSVSLARKTQYF.